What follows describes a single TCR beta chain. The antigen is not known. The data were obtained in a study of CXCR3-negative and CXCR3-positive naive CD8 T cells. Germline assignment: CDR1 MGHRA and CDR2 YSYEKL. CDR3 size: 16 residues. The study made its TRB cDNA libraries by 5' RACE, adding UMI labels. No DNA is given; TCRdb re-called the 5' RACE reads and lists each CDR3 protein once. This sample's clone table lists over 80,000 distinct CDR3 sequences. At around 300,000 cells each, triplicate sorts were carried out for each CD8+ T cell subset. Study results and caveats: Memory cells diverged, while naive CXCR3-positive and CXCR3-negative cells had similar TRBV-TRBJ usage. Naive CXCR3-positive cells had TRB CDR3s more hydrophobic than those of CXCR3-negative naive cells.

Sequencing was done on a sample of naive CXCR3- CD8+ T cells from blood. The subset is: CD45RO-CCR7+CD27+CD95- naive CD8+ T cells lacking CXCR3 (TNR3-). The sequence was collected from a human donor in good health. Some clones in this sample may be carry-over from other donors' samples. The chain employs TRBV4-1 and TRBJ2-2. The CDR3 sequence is CASSQDSARFTGELFF.